This entry lists 32 T cell receptor beta chains sequenced from one sample in a study of monozygotic twins with inflammatory bowel disease. TCRdb reanalyzed the 5' RACE reads, giving one entry per CDR3 protein sequence and no DNA. This table lists a few hundred thousand distinct CDR3 sequences. Source material: blood. These TCRs come from a human donor with ulcerative colitis or Crohn's disease, or a healthy co-twin of an affected twin (not recorded which).

The chain combines TRBV20-1 with TRBJ1-1. The CDR3 sequence is 12 residues long. The germline V gene encodes CDR1 DFQATT and CDR2 SNEGSKA (reference sequence). The CDR3 region is CSVVLGRNEAFF.

The V and J genes are TRBV5-1 and TRBJ1-4; TCRdb's D gene call, TRBD1, goes unchecked for lack of DNA. The CDR3 loop spans 17 amino acids. Per germline, CDR1 SGHRS and CDR2 YFSETQ. The CDR3 loop is CASSLVPGSTTNEKLFF.

V gene TRBV4-3 combines with J gene TRBJ2-7; TCRdb's D gene call, TRBD2, goes unchecked for lack of DNA. Germline V gene data show CDR1 as LGHNA and CDR2 as YSLEER. The CDR3 is 15 residues long. CDR3 in amino acids: CASSRLKGPLYEQYF.

The chain couples TRBV9 to TRBJ2-5; TCRdb names TRBD1, which stays unverified in the absence of DNA. The germline CDR1 and CDR2 sequences are SGDLS and YYNGEE. This CDR3 has 14 amino acids. The CDR3 is CASSVGQIQETQYF.

This sequence joins TRBV6-1 and TRBJ2-4; TCRdb indicates TRBD2, and absent DNA this call remains unverified. The CDR3 is 16 amino acids. The germline CDR1 and CDR2 sequences are MNHNS and SASEGT. The CDR3 sequence is CASRPQGLLGGNIQYF.

The chain couples TRBV27 to TRBJ2-3; TCRdb's D call of TRBD2 is untestable without DNA. In germline, CDR1 is MNHEY, CDR2 SMNVEV (reference sequence). The CDR3 loop spans 15 amino acids. CDR3: CASSTRTLTTDTQYF.

This chain connects TRBV12-3 or TRBV12-4 to TRBJ2-5; TCRdb picks TRBD1, but there is no DNA to check that call. This CDR3 has 15 amino acids. The CDR3 region is CASSDGQDFQETQYF.

V usage is TRBV6-6 and J usage is TRBJ2-1; the D call from TCRdb, TRBD1, cannot be confirmed without DNA. CDR3 length: 13 residues. In germline, CDR1 is MNHNY, CDR2 SVGAGI (reference sequence). Here the CDR3 reads CASSYGPGHEQFF.

The chain combines TRBV9 with TRBJ2-1. There are 13 residues in the CDR3. Germline CDR1 is SGDLS and CDR2 is YYNGEE. CDR3 protein: CASSEGHYNEQFF. Full variable domain (outside the CDR3, taken from reference TRBV9 and TRBJ2-1): DSGVTQTPKHLITATGQRVTLRCSPRSGDLSVYWYQQSLDQGLQFLIQYYNGEERAKGNILERFSAQQFPDLHSELNLSSLELGDSALYFCASSEGHYNEQFFGPGTRLTVL.

The chain employs TRBV25-1 and TRBJ1-2. This CDR3 has 16 amino acids. Per the germline V gene, CDR1 is MGHDK and CDR2 is SYGVNS. CDR3 amino acids: CATSDGRGESNYGYTF.

J is TRBJ2-3 and V is TRBV28; TCRdb's assignment of TRBD1 cannot be checked, as there is no DNA. This CDR3 is 14 amino acids long. Germline CDR1 and CDR2: MDHEN and SYDVKM. CDR3 loop: CASRTTGGWDTQYF.

The chain recombines TRBV12-3 or TRBV12-4 with TRBJ1-2; TCRdb's D gene call, TRBD1, goes unchecked for lack of DNA. This CDR3 spans 15 amino acids. The CDR3 sequence: CASSLVTGPNYGYTF.

The rearrangement uses TRBV20-1 and TRBJ1-5. The CDR3 spans 14 residues. The germline V gene has CDR1 DFQATT and CDR2 SNEGSKA (reference sequence). The CDR3 sequence is CSARGSGGNQPQHF.

V is TRBV24-1 and J is TRBJ1-5; the TRBD1 assignment by TCRdb is unverifiable without DNA. Germline V gene lookup returns CDR1 KGHDR and CDR2 SFDVKD. The CDR3 length is 16 residues. The CDR3 is CATPGGGRNSNQPQHF.

The rearrangement links TRBV4-1 to TRBJ1-5; TCRdb lists TRBD1, though no DNA is available to test this call. The CDR3 has 16 residues. Germline CDR1 and CDR2: MGHRA and YSYEKL. The CDR3: CASSQGGTGSNQPQHF.

The chain joins TRBV12-3 or TRBV12-4 to TRBJ2-2; the TCRdb D gene call, TRBD1, has no DNA to confirm it. The CDR3 runs to 15 residues. The CDR3: CASGGTGGNTGELFF.

The chain is built from TRBV7-2 and TRBJ1-5; TCRdb names TRBD1, which stays unverified in the absence of DNA. In germline, CDR1 is SGHTA, CDR2 FQGNSA. The CDR3 spans 16 residues. CDR3 residues: CASSSRDRVRNQPQHF.

The V gene is TRBV12-3 or TRBV12-4, the J gene TRBJ1-4; TCRdb designates TRBD1, a call that cannot be tested without DNA. There are 15 residues in the CDR3. The chain's CDR3 is CASSLAPGINEKLFF.

The rearrangement uses TRBV4-1 and TRBJ2-5; the D call of TRBD1 rests on TCRdb alone, since no DNA is present to check it. CDR3 length equals 18 residues. Germline CDR1 and CDR2: MGHRA and YSYEKL. The CDR3 reads CASSQAKRWEQPEGAQYF.

The rearrangement joins TRBV6-5 to TRBJ2-1; TCRdb designates TRBD1, a call that cannot be tested without DNA. The length of the CDR3 is 17 residues. Germline CDR1 is MNHEY and CDR2 is SVGAGI. Here the CDR3 reads CASSYSRRTGTYNEQFF.

This chain joins TRBV6-2 or TRBV6-3 and TRBJ2-5; TCRdb returns TRBD2, unconfirmable since there is no DNA. The CDR3 spans 14 residues. Germline values: CDR1 MNHEY, CDR2 SVGEGT. The CDR3 here is CATSRGVLGLTQYF.

The chain uses TRBV5-4 and TRBJ1-2; TCRdb returns TRBD1, unconfirmable since there is no DNA. This CDR3 spans 15 amino acids. Germline CDR1 SGHNT, CDR2 YYREEE (reference sequence). CDR3 residues: CASSRPGQGSYGYTF.

The chain is built from TRBV6-5 and TRBJ2-1; the TCRdb call, TRBD2, lacks DNA for checking. This CDR3 is 15 amino acids long. Germline lookup yields CDR1 MNHEY and CDR2 SVGAGI. The chain's CDR3 is CASSYSSSQYNEQFF.

The chain employs TRBV7-2 and TRBJ1-5. The CDR3 totals 17 residues. Germline CDR1 and CDR2: SGHTA and FQGNSA. CDR3 loop: CASSPIGGRVSNQPQHF.

The chain recombines TRBV18 with TRBJ2-1; TCRdb outputs TRBD1, but without DNA this stays unchecked. The germline V gene encodes CDR1 KGHSH and CDR2 LQKENI. This CDR3 comprises 16 residues. This CDR3 reads CASSPPSGAGISEQFF.

The chain links TRBV14 to TRBJ1-2; the TRBD1 assignment by TCRdb is unverifiable without DNA. Per the germline V gene, CDR1 is SGHDN and CDR2 is FVKESK. The length of the CDR3 is 16 residues. CDR3 loop: CASSQDKIRGINGYTF. The full variable domain, its missing parts supplied by reference TRBV14 and TRBJ1-2, is EAGVTQFPSHSVIEKGQTVTLRCDPISGHDNLYWYRRVMGKEIKFLLHFVKESKQDESGMPNNRFLAERTGGTYSTLKVQPAELEDSGVYFCASSQDKIRGINGYTFGSGTRLTVV.

The V call is TRBV5-1, the J call TRBJ1-2; lacking DNA, the TRBD1 call made by TCRdb goes unchecked. The CDR3 has 13 residues. Per the germline V gene, CDR1 is SGHRS and CDR2 is YFSETQ. CDR3 sequence: CASSLSGDEGYTF.

The chain is built from TRBV12-3 or TRBV12-4 and TRBJ2-5. The CDR3 totals 12 residues. The CDR3 loop reads CASRDMLVTQYF.

This sequence joins TRBV3-1 and TRBJ1-2; TCRdb outputs TRBD1, but without DNA this stays unchecked. CDR1 is LGHDT and CDR2 is YNNKEL in the germline V gene (reference sequence). The length of the CDR3 is 16 residues. Here the CDR3 reads CASSPPLHRTARGYTF.

V gene TRBV7-9 combines with J gene TRBJ1-1. CDR3 length equals 17 residues. Germline loops: CDR1 SEHNR, CDR2 FQNEAQ (reference sequence). CDR3 region: CASSPQSGSATNTEAFF.

The chain recombines TRBV6-6 with TRBJ2-5; TCRdb calls TRBD1, which cannot be checked without DNA. The CDR3 runs to 14 residues. Germline V lookup: CDR1 MNHNY, CDR2 SVGAGI (reference sequence). Here the CDR3 reads CASTGGGAGETQYF.

The rearrangement links TRBV5-1 to TRBJ2-6; the TCRdb D gene call, TRBD1, has no DNA to confirm it. CDR1 is SGHRS and CDR2 is YFSETQ in the germline V gene. The CDR3 sequence is 17 residues long. This chain's CDR3 is CASSRGTVSSGADVLTF.